A single TCR beta chain is shown here with its context. The sample comes from a study of cytomegalovirus exposure and HLA in healthy donors. Among the donors, all were healthy bone marrow donors. Trimming took 3 bases from V and 7 from J; bases not matched to a gene: 9. CDR1 and CDR2 from the germline V gene are GTSNPN and SVGIG (reference sequence). The CDR3 runs to 14 residues. The PCR employed 60 Vbeta primers together with 13 Jbeta primers. Original handling: The count from a later analysis was roughly 80 million unique TCR beta chains, some 12 million of them shared. Here immunoSEQ multiplex PCR was the method, and the copy in TCRdb shows in-frame clones only, minus some. V and J calls and clone size are as listed in that table; D and trimming were resolved from the DNA. Found here are roughly 140,000 clones, almost 80% of them singletons; the top ten hold about 6.9%.

The sequenced sample was PBMCs. This receptor was obtained from a woman aged 40-49 years in good health and CMV-seropositive. V gene TRBV30 combines with J gene TRBJ2-3; 8 nucleotides align to TRBD1. CDR3 in amino acids: CAWSGQGPQNTQYF. In DNA, the CDR3 is TGTGCCTGGAGCGGACAGGGTCCACAAAATACGCAGTATTTT.